This passage covers 22 T cell receptor beta chains from one sample sequenced in a study of cytomegalovirus exposure and HLA in healthy donors. Use of 60 Vbeta and 13 Jbeta primers characterized the PCR. This table comes from immunoSEQ multiplex PCR, and its TCRdb copy is limited to in-frame clones, with some not included. The sample consists of 89,000 or so clones, around four fifths of them appearing once. The material sequenced was PBMCs. All receptors derive from a boy aged 5 to 17 in good health and CMV-seronegative.

This chain links TRBV28 with TRBJ1-2; D is unclear. CDR1 MDHEN and CDR2 SYDVKM come from the germline V gene. V lost 10 bases and J 0 bases, leaving 9 bases between the germline ends. CDR3 length: 12 amino acids. The CDR3 loop reads CATERANYGYTF. Here the CDR3 DNA reads TGTGCCACCGAGAGAGCTAACTATGGCTACACCTTC.

In its sample, this clone was seen a few times. V gene TRBV5-1 combines with J gene TRBJ2-7; a possible D gene is TRBD1 (5 bases). This CDR3 has 15 residues. Trimming shortened V by 0 bases and J by 0 bases, and 10 bases separated the two germline ends. The germline V gene encodes CDR1 SGHRS and CDR2 YFSETQ. The CDR3 DNA reads TGCGCCAGCAGCTTGGGGACATCAGTCTCCTACGAGCAGTACTTC. It specifies CASSLGTSVSYEQYF.

This clone has just one count. The chain uses TRBV18 and TRBJ1-2, with D tentatively TRBD1 (6 bases). The CDR3 runs to 14 residues. The V end lost 3 bases, the J end lost 4 bases, and 12 bases lay between the germline ends. Germline V gene sequence: CDR1 KGHSH, CDR2 LQKENI. The CDR3, as DNA: TGTGCCAGCTCACCTCAGGGGCAGGTCTATGGCTACACCTTC. This codes for CASSPQGQVYGYTF. The variable domain in full, completed from reference TRBV18 and TRBJ1-2, reads NAGVMQNPRHLVRRRGQEARLRCSPMKGHSHVYWYRQLPEEGLKFMVYLQKENIIDESGMPKERFSAEFPKEGPSILRIQQVVRGDSAAYFCASSPQGQVYGYTFGSGTRLTVV.

This chain joins TRBV2 and TRBJ2-3, with no clear D. V was trimmed by 4 bases and J by 5 bases, leaving 7 bases between them. CDR1 SNHLY and CDR2 FYNNEI come from the germline V gene. The CDR3 runs to 12 residues. The chain's CDR3 is CASSVSRDTQYF. DNA for the CDR3: TGTGCCAGCAGTGTATCGAGAGATACGCAGTATTTT. The variable domain in full, with the rest retrieved from reference TRBV2 and TRBJ2-3, is EPEVTQTPSHQVTQMGQEVILRCVPISNHLYFYWYRQILGQKVEFLVSFYNNEISEKSEIFDDQFSVERPDGSNFTLKIRSTKLEDSAMYFCASSVSRDTQYFGPGTRLTVL.

V gene TRBV9 combines with J gene TRBJ1-1; D unresolved. V was trimmed by 1 base and J by 7 bases, leaving 11 bases between them. The CDR3 is 13 residues long. Per the germline V gene, CDR1 is SGDLS and CDR2 is YYNGEE. CDR3 loop: CASSVKELDEAFF. CDR3 sequence (DNA): TGTGCCAGCAGCGTAAAGGAGTTGGATGAAGCTTTCTTT.

The V gene is TRBV11-2, the J gene TRBJ1-5, with D possibly TRBD1 on 6 matching bases. CDR1 and CDR2 from the germline V gene are SGHAT and FQNNGV. Between the trimmed V and J ends, which lost 4 bases and 6 bases, there was a span of 16 bases. The CDR3 consists of 15 residues. The chain's CDR3 is CASSSSQGRSQPQHF. The CDR3 region has the DNA TGTGCCAGCAGCTCCTCACAGGGAAGGAGTCAGCCCCAGCATTTT.

This clone has just a few counts. V gene TRBV4-1 combines with J gene TRBJ1-4, with 9 nucleotides matching TRBD1. Trimming cost V 4 bases and J 5 bases; bases outside gene matches: 5. The CDR3 runs to 15 residues. Germline values: CDR1 MGHRA, CDR2 YSYEKL. DNA of the CDR3: TGCGCCAGCAGCCCATCCGGGACAGGGAATGAAAAACTGTTTTTT. Translated: CASSPSGTGNEKLFF.

The rearrangement joins TRBV7-9 to TRBJ2-1, with 7 nucleotides matching TRBD2. Germline CDR1 and CDR2: SEHNR and FQNEAQ (reference sequence). The J segment lost 9 bases and the V segment lost 4 bases, leaving 6 bases of the junction unmatched. The CDR3 extends over 13 amino acids. CDR3 region: CASSSGLDGEQFF. The CDR3 nucleotides are TGTGCCAGCAGCTCAGGACTAGATGGTGAGCAGTTCTTC.

As to this clone: Other DNA variants within this sample encode the same CDR3. The J gene is TRBJ2-7, the V gene TRBV28, with TRBD2 as a possible D gene (5 bases). Germline loops: CDR1 MDHEN, CDR2 SYDVKM. The CDR3 sequence is 13 residues long. Trimming cost V 2 bases and J 3 bases, with 8 bases left between them. The CDR3, as DNA: TGTGCCAGCAGTTTAGATCGGGGCTACGAGCAGTACTTC. This sequence encodes CASSLDRGYEQYF.

V and J are TRBV7-9 and TRBJ2-1; TRBD2 aligns across 8 bases. V lost 1 base and J lost 5; bases outside the gene matches: 4. There are 15 residues in the CDR3. CDR1 and CDR2 from the germline V gene are SEHNR and FQNEAQ (reference sequence). The CDR3 reads CASSLGTSGDNEQFF. In nucleotides, the CDR3 is TGTGCCAGCAGCTTAGGTACTAGCGGAGACAATGAGCAGTTCTTC. Variable domain in full (rest from reference TRBV7-9 and TRBJ2-1): DTGVSQNPRHKITKRGQNVTFRCDPISEHNRLYWYRQTLGQGPEFLTYFQNEAQLEKSRLLSDRFSAERPKGSFSTLEIQRTEQGDSAMYLCASSLGTSGDNEQFFGPGTRLTVL.

The CDR3 nucleotides are TGTGCCAGCAGTTTATCCCAGGGATGGCATGGCTACACCTTC. This sequence encodes CASSLSQGWHGYTF. The chain combines TRBV27 with TRBJ1-2; tentatively, D is TRBD1 (5 bases). Trimming took 0 bases from V and 6 from J, leaving 11 bases between them. The germline V gene encodes CDR1 MNHEY and CDR2 SMNVEV (reference sequence). The CDR3 runs 14 residues.

The V and J genes are TRBV29-1 and TRBJ2-1, with 11 bases matching TRBD2. The CDR3 is made up of 15 amino acids. Germline assignment: CDR1 SQVTM and CDR2 ANQGSEA. The junction had 4 bases not matched to a gene; V was cut back by 3 bases and J by 3 bases. The CDR3: CSVDGTSGFYNEQFF. DNA for the CDR3: TGCAGCGTTGATGGGACTAGCGGATTCTACAATGAGCAGTTCTTC.

The gene calls are TRBV7-9 and TRBJ1-1; no definite D call. V lost 3 bases and J 6 bases, leaving 11 bases between the germline ends. The length of the CDR3 is 13 residues. CDR1 SEHNR and CDR2 FQNEAQ come from the germline V gene (reference sequence). The DNA of the CDR3 is TGTGCCAGCAGCTTTCCCAGAAAGTCTGAAGCTTTCTTT. Amino acid sequence: CASSFPRKSEAFF.

The V call is TRBV4-1, the J call TRBJ2-7, with D maybe TRBD1 (6 bases). This CDR3 comprises 15 residues. Germline CDR1 is MGHRA and CDR2 is YSYEKL. V lost 2 bases to trimming and J lost 3 bases, with 14 bases between them. Here the CDR3 DNA reads TGCGCCAGCAGCCAACTACAGGGCCGTTACTACGAGCAGTACTTC. It codes for CASSQLQGRYYEQYF.

This clone was counted between two and nine times. The V gene is TRBV28, the J gene TRBJ2-3; D is ambiguous. Trimming pared 6 bases from V and 8 bases from J, leaving 18 bases between. This CDR3 is 14 amino acids long. Germline V gene data show CDR1 as MDHEN and CDR2 as SYDVKM. In nucleotides, the CDR3 is TGTGCCAGCAGCCATGACCCAAGACGGAGTACGCAGTATTTT. Its protein product is CASSHDPRRSTQYF.

The V call is TRBV4-1, the J call TRBJ1-1; 7 positions agree with TRBD1. Per germline, CDR1 MGHRA and CDR2 YSYEKL. This CDR3 region has 15 residues. V dropped 2 bases and J dropped 1; count of bases not matched to a gene: 4. This chain's CDR3 is CASSQWGQTNTEAFF. The CDR3 DNA is TGCGCCAGCAGCCAATGGGGACAGACGAACACTGAAGCTTTCTTT.

This chain connects TRBV5-1 to TRBJ2-4; 9 bases fit TRBD1. Germline trimming cut 4 bases from V and 4 bases from J; bases unmatched to any gene: 3. The length of the CDR3 is 14 residues. CDR1 is SGHRS and CDR2 is YFSETQ in the germline V gene. The DNA for the CDR3 is TGCGCCAGCAGCACCGGACAGGGGAAAAACATTCAGTACTTC. This codes for CASSTGQGKNIQYF. The full variable domain, in which reference TRBV5-1 and TRBJ2-4 provide the parts outside the CDR3, is KAGVTQTPRYLIKTRGQQVTLSCSPISGHRSVSWYQQTPGQGLQFLFEYFSETQRNKGNFPGRFSGRQFSNSRSEMNVSTLELGDSALYLCASSTGQGKNIQYFGAGTRLSVL.

The chain joins TRBV6-5 to TRBJ2-5; TRBD1 aligns across 9 bases. J gave up 1 base and V 5 bases, and 2 bases lay outside the gene matches. Germline V lookup: CDR1 MNHEY, CDR2 SVGAGI. The CDR3 runs 14 residues. The CDR3 sequence is CASSADRGQETQYF. DNA for the CDR3: TGTGCCAGCAGTGCGGACAGGGGCCAAGAGACCCAGTACTTC.

V and J are TRBV9 and TRBJ2-7; no firm D call. Trimming took off 0 bases at V and 0 bases at J, with 10 bases between the two ends. The CDR3 has 15 amino acids. Germline values: CDR1 SGDLS, CDR2 YYNGEE. The DNA for the CDR3 is TGTGCCAGCAGCGTAGGAAGGAGCCGCTCCTACGAGCAGTACTTC. Translation: CASSVGRSRSYEQYF.

This clone was recorded a few times. The V gene is TRBV2, the J gene TRBJ2-5; 9 nucleotides align to TRBD1. Germline values: CDR1 SNHLY, CDR2 FYNNEI. The CDR3 is 14 residues long. V gave up 7 bases and J gave up 5 bases; unmatched junction bases: 8. This CDR3 reads CASTPGQGSETQYF. The CDR3, as DNA: TGTGCCAGCACCCCGGGACAGGGTTCGGAGACCCAGTACTTC.

The chain carries TRBV11-2 and TRBJ2-1; 11 bases line up with TRBD2. The CDR3 has 15 amino acids. Germline CDR1 reads SGHAT; CDR2 reads FQNNGV. Germline trimming cut 1 base from V and 7 bases from J; bases unmatched to any gene: 3. The CDR3 DNA is TGTGCCAGCAGCTTAGGTAGCGGGGGGGCTAATGAGCAGTTCTTC. This gives the protein CASSLGSGGANEQFF.

The chain uses TRBV5-1 and TRBJ2-7; tentatively, D is TRBD1 (5 bases). V was shortened by 1 base and J by 0 bases, with 11 bases between the two germline ends. The germline gives CDR1 SGHRS, CDR2 YFSETQ. The CDR3 extends over 15 amino acids. DNA for the CDR3: TGCGCCAGCAGCTTGTCTCCAGGGTCCTCCTACGAGCAGTACTTC. It is translated as CASSLSPGSSYEQYF.